Below are 13 T cell receptor beta chains sequenced from a single sample in a study of blood T cell repertoires in COVID-19. Sequencing used immunoSEQ multiplex PCR; TCRdb keeps in-frame clones, though not all of them. The sample includes around 250,000 clones, 84% of them seen just once. Sequencing was performed on peripheral blood. The source is a human donor in a cohort sampled during active COVID-19.

The J gene is TRBJ2-5, the V gene TRBV15; TRBD1 matches at 7 bases. The CDR3 is 14 amino acids. V lost 1 base and J lost 2; bases outside the gene matches: 1. Germline V lookup: CDR1 LNHNV, CDR2 YYDKDF (reference sequence). CDR3 DNA: TGTGCCACCAGCAGAGGGGGACAGCAAGAGACCCAGTACTTC. It codes for CATSRGGQQETQYF.

The chain has TRBV9 and TRBJ1-3; a weak D match, TRBD1 (6 bases). The CDR3 loop spans 15 amino acids. CDR1 SGDLS and CDR2 YYNGEE come from the germline V gene. V lost 7 bases and J 0 bases, leaving 14 bases between the germline ends. The chain's CDR3 is CASSDTGSSGNTIYF. The DNA for the CDR3 is TGTGCCAGCTCCGATACAGGGAGCTCTGGAAACACCATATATTTT.

The chain combines TRBV5-8 with TRBJ1-1; 8 bases match TRBD1. Germline assignment: CDR1 SGHTS and CDR2 YDEGEE. The CDR3 sequence is 13 residues long. V trimming: 5 bases; J trimming: 4 bases; junction bases outside the gene matches: 4. This CDR3 is CASRPRGPTEAFF. CDR3 DNA sequence: TGTGCCAGCAGACCCAGGGGGCCCACTGAAGCTTTCTTT.

The chain has TRBV7-9 and TRBJ1-6; a possible D gene is TRBD1 (5 bases). The V end lost 1 base, the J end lost 7 bases, and 8 bases lay between the germline ends. Germline loops: CDR1 SEHNR, CDR2 FQNEAQ (reference sequence). The CDR3 is 14 residues long. DNA for the CDR3: TGTGCCAGCAGCTTAGGGGGCGAGAATTCACCCCTCCACTTT. It encodes CASSLGGENSPLHF.

This sequence joins TRBV29-1 and TRBJ1-2; D uncertain. Trimming removed 4 bases at V and 4 bases at J, with 10 bases between. The germline V gene encodes CDR1 SQVTM and CDR2 ANQGSEA. The CDR3 extends over 12 amino acids. CDR3 DNA: TGCAGCGTTGCCTTTGGACTCTATGGCTACACCTTC. Translating gives CSVAFGLYGYTF.

The chain has TRBV4-1 and TRBJ2-7, with 9 bases aligning to TRBD1. The V and J ends lost 0 bases and 5 bases, in that order; junction bases with no gene match: 8. CDR3 length: 16 amino acids. Per the germline V gene, CDR1 is MGHRA and CDR2 is YSYEKL. The CDR3 protein is CASSQDPGTGIHEQYF. The CDR3 DNA reads as TGCGCCAGCAGCCAAGATCCCGGGACAGGGATCCACGAGCAGTACTTC.

The chain is built from TRBV3-1 (or the pseudogene TRBV3-2) and TRBJ2-5, with TRBD2 identical over 10 bases. The CDR3 is 17 residues long. In germline, CDR1 is LGHDT, CDR2 YNNKEL (reference sequence). V was pared by 3 bases and J by 6 bases, with 13 bases of the junction left unmatched. The CDR3 protein is CASSHPSVVAGGKTQYF. DNA for the CDR3: TGTGCCAGCAGCCATCCATCGGTAGTAGCGGGGGGAAAGACCCAGTACTTC.

The chain uses TRBV9 and TRBJ2-2; tentatively, D is TRBD2 (6 bases). CDR3 size: 14 residues. Germline V gene sequence: CDR1 SGDLS, CDR2 YYNGEE. The ends were cut back, 7 bases at V and 3 bases at J, with 13 bases in the middle. In DNA form, the CDR3 reads TGTGCCAGCCGGGAGCGGTTGCACACCGGGGAGCTGTTTTTT. It is translated as CASRERLHTGELFF.

The chain joins TRBV9 to TRBJ2-5; 8 positions match TRBD2. The CDR3 has 15 residues. Germline loops: CDR1 SGDLS, CDR2 YYNGEE. Unmatched junction bases numbered 6, after V lost 4 bases and J lost 1 base. DNA of the CDR3: TGTGCCAGCAGCCCGCCTAGCGGGCGCCAAGAGACCCAGTACTTC. This translates into CASSPPSGRQETQYF.

V and J are TRBV5-5 and TRBJ2-7; D possibly corresponds to TRBD2 (6 bases). V was pared by 0 bases and J by 6 bases, with 13 bases between. The CDR3 has 14 amino acids. The germline gives CDR1 SGHKS, CDR2 YYEKEE (reference sequence). CDR3 amino acids: CASSLDLMGGEQYF. The CDR3 DNA follows: TGTGCCAGCAGCTTGGATCTAATGGGGGGCGAGCAGTACTTC.

The chain employs TRBV18 and TRBJ2-7; possibly TRBD1 for D (5 bases). V lost 4 bases and J lost 0, with 13 bases in between. The CDR3 extends over 15 amino acids. Germline V gene data show CDR1 as KGHSH and CDR2 as LQKENI. Here the CDR3 DNA reads TGTGCCAGCTCACTCGATGACAGATTCTCCTACGAGCAGTACTTC. Amino acids: CASSLDDRFSYEQYF.

This clone has more than one count but fewer than ten. The J gene is TRBJ1-1, the V gene TRBV27; a possible D gene is TRBD1 (6 bases). CDR1 and CDR2 (germline): MNHEY, SMNVEV (reference sequence). The CDR3 sequence is 14 residues long. Trimming removed 5 bases from V and 0 bases from J, with 10 bases in between. The CDR3 region has the DNA TGTGCCAGCAGTCCAGGGGAGCTGAACACTGAAGCTTTCTTT. Translating it yields CASSPGELNTEAFF.

This clone occurred once. The chain employs TRBV18 and TRBJ2-3; possible D gene TRBD1, 5 bases. V dropped 3 bases and J dropped 5 bases, with 9 bases sitting between them. The length of the CDR3 is 13 residues. The germline V gene encodes CDR1 KGHSH and CDR2 LQKENI. This CDR3 reads CASSPTTVDTQYF. CDR3 sequence (DNA): TGTGCCAGCTCACCTACGACAGTAGATACGCAGTATTTT.